This T cell receptor (beta chain) was captured in a study of identical twins. Study-wide results and limits: Insertion counts were lower in abundant cord blood beta clonotypes, a trend that memory repertoires did not show. The study reached conclusions through statistical analysis that was cross-sectional, not following the same donors.

TCRdb re-called the 5' RACE reads through MiXCR, storing one row per CDR3 protein. The sample carries 500,000 to 650,000 distinct CDR3 sequences, under 25% recorded once. The donor group consisted entirely of healthy Caucasians. This clonotype was recorded a few times. Its antigen is undetermined. In addition, the sample was reused for a study of yellow fever vaccine responses in identical twins.

This sequence originates from a woman under 30 in good health. Sequencing was done on a sample of CD4+ T cells sorted from blood.

This CDR3 reads CAISDWTSGITDTQYF. The CDR3 nucleotides are TGTGCCATCAGTGATTGGACTAGCGGGATAACAGATACGCAGTATTTT. This rearrangement joins TRBV10-3 to TRBJ2-3; 12 positions match TRBD2. Germline V gene data show CDR1 as ENHRY and CDR2 as SYGVKD. The CDR3 sequence is 16 residues long. V shed 3 bases, J shed 3 bases, and the junction held 4 bases outside the gene matches.